The entry below gives a single T cell receptor beta chain sequence along with its context. The antigen it binds to is not known. No quality values exist for individual bases; no much larger clone is one base distant. The sample's time point label, in plain terms: 20 to 25 months on ibrutinib. For TCR beta library preparation, roughly 2 micrograms of genomic DNA was extracted from cryopreserved PBMCs. Longitudinal blood samples from CLL patients on ibrutinib monotherapy were analyzed using high-throughput TCR beta sequencing. The patients were enrolled in a single-center, open-label phase 2 trial of ibrutinib monotherapy. The entry originates in a study of cytotoxic CD8 clonotypes in ibrutinib-treated CLL (dated by TCRdb to the early 2020s). For context, the study as a whole: In this cohort, about 16 patients were treatment-naive and approximately ten were relapsed/refractory, while 17 to 18 had unmutated IGHV. Of the 80 to 95 participants in the trial, about 26 had longitudinal samples available. On average, each sample had roughly 260,000 productive templates and tens of thousands of productive rearrangements. Cryopreserved peripheral blood mononuclear cells were collected before treatment, at response, and at either disease progression or sustained remission. Response samples were obtained after a median of around 11 months of treatment, with a range of roughly 6 to 40 months. Partial responses were observed in roughly 24 patients and complete responses in 2; after a median follow-up of around 68 months, remission was maintained in approximately 14 patients and progression was observed in approximately 12. Patients were still on ibrutinib when every remission and progressive disease sample was collected. Results and caveats for the whole study, not just this receptor: Baseline clonality was found to be higher than that of age-matched healthy donors and was strongly correlated with circulating CD8+ T-cell counts. Public clonotypes were rare and either shrank or stayed stable during treatment, and the rise in clonality at ibrutinib response reflected expansion of private clonotypes. Clonality increased at ibrutinib response, stayed stable in sustained remission, and fell back toward baseline at progression. Sustained-remission and progressing patients did not have matched sampling times, and lymph node repertoires were not examined.

The CDR3 runs 13 residues from the cysteine to the phenylalanine. Kept here is only the CDR3 DNA, which spans 39 bases and is read in frame from base 1. According to the germline V gene, CDR1 reads SGDLS and CDR2 reads YYNGEE. Relative to germline, V is 3 bases shorter and J is 6 bases shorter, with 13 bases between their ends. A MiSeq instrument was used for deep resolution sequencing, which targeted depths ranging from 1 in 1 million up to 1 in 200,000 T cells, with coverage averaging 10x for each clonotype. The immunoSEQ hsTCRB Kit was used to generate TCR beta libraries. Turning to the authors' computational methods: ImmunoSEQ Data Assistant and ImmunoSEQ Analyzer were used for data analysis, and V, D and J genes were assigned according to IMGT definitions. Clonality, with values ranging from 0 to 1, was calculated as one minus the normalized Shannon entropy of productive rearrangement frequencies. Only overrepresented clonotypes making up at least 0.05% of each patient's repertoire were included in the public clonotype analysis. Repertoires from thirteen age-matched healthy donors in immuneACCESS were used as clonality controls. TCRdb stores this immuneACCESS table with in-frame sequences only. Part of the clones is absent; in the studies checked, under half of the shortfall reflects unresolved V genes, and no reason is known for the rest. The DNA was the basis for D and trimming; V, J and clone size are from that table. Across this sample there are 150,000 to 250,000 clones, with about 72% seen only once. Together, the top ten hold around 15% of the sample.

The sequence joins TRBV9 to TRBJ2-7; the D gene is perhaps TRBD1 or TRBD2, each of them matching over 5 bases. Sequences were derived from PBMCs, sampled after 24 months of ibrutinib treatment. The clonotype originates from a human donor with chronic lymphocytic leukemia. The DNA reads TGTGCCAGCAGCGCGGGACCCGATTCCGAGCAGTACTTC. This is translated as CASSAGPDSEQYF. The entire variable domain, with the stretches around the CDR3 drawn from the reference TRBV9 and TRBJ2-7 proteins, is DSGVTQTPKHLITATGQRVTLRCSPRSGDLSVYWYQQSLDQGLQFLIQYYNGEERAKGNILERFSAQQFPDLHSELNLSSLELGDSALYFCASSAGPDSEQYFGPGTRLTVT.